The 23 T cell receptor beta chains given below trace back to one sample, sequenced in a study of blood T cell repertoires in COVID-19. The repertoire was sequenced with immunoSEQ multiplex PCR; TCRdb's copy has only in-frame clones and lacks some. The sample carries 150,000 to 200,000 clones, around 82% recorded once. Sequenced input: PBMCs or T cells enriched from blood (not recorded which). The receptors stem from a woman aged 55-70 years with acute COVID-19.

The gene calls are TRBV11-2 and TRBJ1-6; 7 positions match TRBD1. The CDR3 runs to 19 residues. Losses at the gene ends were 5 bases for V and 3 bases for J; bases not matched to a gene: 16. CDR1 is SGHAT and CDR2 is FQNNGV in the germline V gene. The CDR3 DNA follows: TGTGCCAGCAGCCCGAGGGGATTGGACAGGAGATACTATAATTCACCCCTCCACTTT. Translated, it gives CASSPRGLDRRYYNSPLHF.

The chain is built from TRBV7-2 and TRBJ2-1, with D maybe TRBD2 (7 bases). CDR3 size: 16 residues. Germline lookup yields CDR1 SGHTA and CDR2 FQGNSA. Trimming took off 5 bases at V and 3 bases at J, with 17 bases between the two ends. CDR3 nucleotides: TGTGCCAGCAGCCCCCAGGGGACTACCTTCTACAATGAGCAGTTCTTC. This encodes CASSPQGTTFYNEQFF.

The chain employs TRBV2 and TRBJ2-7; the D gene is possibly TRBD2 (6 bases). V was shortened by 0 bases and J by 0 bases, with 12 bases between the two germline ends. The CDR3 consists of 16 residues. CDR1 is SNHLY and CDR2 is FYNNEI in the germline V gene. CDR3: CASSEAVGGGSYEQYF. CDR3 DNA sequence: TGTGCCAGCAGTGAAGCGGTGGGAGGCGGCTCCTACGAGCAGTACTTC. Using reference TRBV2 and TRBJ2-7 for the parts outside the CDR3, the full variable domain is EPEVTQTPSHQVTQMGQEVILRCVPISNHLYFYWYRQILGQKVEFLVSFYNNEISEKSEIFDDQFSVERPDGSNFTLKIRSTKLEDSAMYFCASSEAVGGGSYEQYFGPGTRLTVT.

The chain recombines TRBV28 with TRBJ1-2, with 7 positions matching TRBD1. CDR3 length: 14 amino acids. V trimming: 8 bases; J trimming: 6 bases; junction bases outside the gene matches: 12. Per the germline V gene, CDR1 is MDHEN and CDR2 is SYDVKM. In DNA form, the CDR3 reads TGTGCCAGCCTCGAATGGTCGACAGGGAATGGCTACACCTTC. The encoded protein is CASLEWSTGNGYTF.

The chain has TRBV4-3 and TRBJ2-1; 11 nucleotides line up with TRBD2. V lost 4 bases to trimming and J lost 8 bases; unmatched junction nucleotides: 7. CDR1 and CDR2 from the germline V gene are LGHNA and YSLEER. There are 15 residues in the CDR3. For the CDR3, the DNA is TGCGCCAGCAGCCTCGGGGGGACTAGCGGCGATGAGCAGTTCTTC. Its protein is CASSLGGTSGDEQFF.

The rearrangement uses TRBV13 and TRBJ2-3; D remains ambiguous. From germline, CDR1 is PRHDT and CDR2 FYEKMQ (reference sequence). V lost 2 bases and J 0 bases, leaving 18 bases between the germline ends. This CDR3 is built from 18 residues. CDR3 protein: CASSLRLSGRHSTDTQYF. CDR3 nucleotides: TGTGCCAGCAGCTTACGGTTGAGTGGCAGACATAGCACAGATACGCAGTATTTT.

The chain carries TRBV4-1 and TRBJ2-7; 8 bases match TRBD2. Germline CDR1 MGHRA, CDR2 YSYEKL. The trim removed 3 bases at V and 1 base at J, leaving 11 bases unmatched. This CDR3 has 17 amino acids. The CDR3 here is CASSQPGLGRTSYEQYF. CDR3 in DNA: TGCGCCAGCAGCCAGCCGGGACTAGGTCGGACGTCCTACGAGCAGTACTTC.

This chain links TRBV7-2 with TRBJ2-1, with D perhaps TRBD2 (6 bases). In germline, CDR1 is SGHTA, CDR2 FQGNSA. V lost 1 base to trimming and J lost 6 bases, with 13 bases between them. This CDR3 is built from 15 residues. The CDR3 spells CASSLVSGPPNEQFF. CDR3 nucleotide sequence: TGTGCCAGCAGCTTAGTTAGCGGACCACCCAATGAGCAGTTCTTC.

The chain carries TRBV4-2 and TRBJ2-3; D may be TRBD2 (5 bases). Germline lookup yields CDR1 LGHNA and CDR2 YNFKEQ. The CDR3 totals 13 residues. Deletions cut 7 bases from V and 0 bases from J, with 8 bases between. This chain's CDR3 is CASNRGSTDTQYF. The DNA for the CDR3 is TGTGCCAGCAACCGGGGTAGCACAGATACGCAGTATTTT.

The chain employs TRBV29-1 and TRBJ2-5; the match to TRBD1 covers 8 bases. Germline CDR1 reads SQVTM; CDR2 reads ANQGSEA. With V trimmed by 5 bases and J by 2 bases, 7 bases remained unmatched. This CDR3 region has 14 residues. The CDR3 spells CSVSRTGRQETQYF. The CDR3 DNA reads TGCAGCGTTAGCCGGACAGGGCGGCAAGAGACCCAGTACTTC.

This clone was seen only a few times. The chain employs TRBV28 and TRBJ1-2, with 8 bases matching TRBD1. Germline CDR1 reads MDHEN; CDR2 reads SYDVKM. V was clipped by 5 bases and J by 5 bases; unmatched bases: 7. This CDR3 is 14 amino acids long. CDR3 loop: CASSGYDRGYGYTF. The CDR3 DNA follows: TGTGCCAGCAGTGGCTATGACAGGGGATATGGCTACACCTTC.

The rearrangement joins TRBV6-5 to TRBJ1-4, with TRBD1 matching 8 bases. Germline CDR1 reads MNHEY; CDR2 reads SVGAGI. The CDR3 extends over 15 amino acids. Trimming cost V 7 bases and J 5 bases; bases outside gene matches: 9. CDR3 nucleotides: TGTGCCAGCACCGCCCGGACAGGGCGGAATGAAAAACTGTTTTTT. Translation: CASTARTGRNEKLFF.

This clone was recorded a few times. This chain links TRBV20-1 with TRBJ2-1; 9 nucleotides agree with TRBD2. Germline lookup yields CDR1 DFQATT and CDR2 SNEGSKA (reference sequence). The CDR3 has 11 amino acids. The ends lost 5 bases at V and 7 bases at J; junction bases unmatched: 0. In DNA, the CDR3 is TGCAGTGCTGGACTAGCGAATGAGCAGTTCTTC. Protein sequence: CSAGLANEQFF.

The chain links TRBV27 to TRBJ1-6; maybe TRBD1 (5 bases). V lost 3 bases, J lost 9 bases, and 12 bases lay in between. The CDR3 is made up of 14 amino acids. Germline-derived CDR1 and CDR2 are MNHEY and SMNVEV (reference sequence). The DNA for the CDR3 is TGTGCCAGCAGTTTCGCAGGGAAGGGTTCACCCCTCCACTTT. Residues: CASSFAGKGSPLHF.

This clone was seen a single time. This sequence joins TRBV5-5 and TRBJ1-3, with 8 nucleotides matching TRBD1. This CDR3 has 15 amino acids. Germline loops: CDR1 SGHKS, CDR2 YYEKEE (reference sequence). Losses at the gene ends were 1 base for V and 2 bases for J; bases not matched to a gene: 2. The CDR3, as DNA: TGTGCCAGCAGCTTGACAGGGGGAACTGGAAACACCATATATTTT. It translates to CASSLTGGTGNTIYF.

The chain couples TRBV27 to TRBJ1-5; tentative D call: TRBD1 (6 bases). The CDR3 is made up of 14 amino acids. Germline V CDR1 and CDR2: MNHEY, SMNVEV (reference sequence). V lost 1 base and J 7 bases, leaving 11 bases between the germline ends. The DNA of the CDR3 is TGTGCCAGCAGTTTATATACAGGGCAACAGCCCCAGCATTTT. Encoded protein: CASSLYTGQQPQHF.

The chain recombines TRBV3-1 (or the pseudogene TRBV3-2) with TRBJ1-4, with no clear D. The CDR3 has 16 amino acids. Trimming cost V 0 bases and J 5 bases, with 13 bases left between them. The germline CDR1 and CDR2 sequences are LGHDT and YNNKEL (reference sequence). The CDR3 region has the DNA TGTGCCAGCAGCCAAGATTACGGGAGCGAGAATGAAAAACTGTTTTTT. It is translated as CASSQDYGSENEKLFF.

This clone was seen a few times. This sequence joins TRBV19 and TRBJ1-1; TRBD1 matches 9 bases. Germline-derived CDR1 and CDR2 are LNHDA and SQIVND (reference sequence). V was pared by 3 bases and J by 2 bases, with 1 base of the junction left unmatched. The CDR3 length is 14 residues. CDR3 in amino acids: CASSMGQGNTEAFF. The DNA of the CDR3 is TGTGCCAGTAGTATGGGACAGGGTAACACTGAAGCTTTCTTT.

This rearrangement joins TRBV9 to TRBJ1-5; tentative D call: TRBD1 (5 bases). This CDR3 comprises 15 residues. Trimming left V 3 bases short and J 3 bases short, with 13 bases between. Germline V gene lookup returns CDR1 SGDLS and CDR2 YYNGEE. In nucleotides, the CDR3 is TGTGCCAGCAGCGGAGGGGAGGGGAACAATCAGCCCCAGCATTTT. Protein: CASSGGEGNNQPQHF. The variable domain in full, with the rest retrieved from reference TRBV9 and TRBJ1-5, is DSGVTQTPKHLITATGQRVTLRCSPRSGDLSVYWYQQSLDQGLQFLIQYYNGEERAKGNILERFSAQQFPDLHSELNLSSLELGDSALYFCASSGGEGNNQPQHFGDGTRLSIL.

This chain's CDR3 is CASSIETVSYSPLHF. DNA for the CDR3: TGTGCCAGTAGTATAGAGACAGTTTCATATTCACCCCTCCACTTT. The chain carries TRBV19 and TRBJ1-6; D might be TRBD1 (5 bases). Germline lookup yields CDR1 LNHDA and CDR2 SQIVND (reference sequence). Trimming took off 0 bases at V and 8 bases at J, with 11 bases between the two ends. This CDR3 comprises 15 residues.

The chain links TRBV10-1 to TRBJ2-2, with TRBD1 as a possible D gene (5 bases). Trimming shortened V by 0 bases and J by 8 bases, and 22 bases separated the two germline ends. CDR1 is WNHNN, CDR2 SYGVQD, per germline (reference sequence). The CDR3 is made up of 18 amino acids. The CDR3 DNA is TGCGCCAGCAGTGAGTCCGCTATTCGTAGGGGTCCCCCGGGGGAGCTGTTTTTT. Protein product: CASSESAIRRGPPGELFF.

The V call is TRBV7-9, the J call TRBJ1-2; D ambiguous. The CDR3 consists of 11 residues. Trimming removed 5 bases at V and 5 bases at J, with 6 bases between. From germline, CDR1 is SEHNR and CDR2 FQNEAQ (reference sequence). This CDR3 reads CASSQNYGYTF. The CDR3, as DNA: TGTGCCAGCAGCCAGAATTATGGCTACACCTTC.

The rearrangement links TRBV7-8 to TRBJ2-7; 10 positions agree with TRBD2. CDR1 is SGHVS, CDR2 FQNEAQ, per germline. This CDR3 contains 18 residues. Germline trimming cut 4 bases from V and 5 bases from J; bases unmatched to any gene: 17. This chain's CDR3 is CASSSRGGGAGGWNEQYV. CDR3 nucleotides: TGTGCCAGCAGCTCCCGTGGGGGCGGAGCGGGGGGGTGGAACGAGCAGTACGTC.